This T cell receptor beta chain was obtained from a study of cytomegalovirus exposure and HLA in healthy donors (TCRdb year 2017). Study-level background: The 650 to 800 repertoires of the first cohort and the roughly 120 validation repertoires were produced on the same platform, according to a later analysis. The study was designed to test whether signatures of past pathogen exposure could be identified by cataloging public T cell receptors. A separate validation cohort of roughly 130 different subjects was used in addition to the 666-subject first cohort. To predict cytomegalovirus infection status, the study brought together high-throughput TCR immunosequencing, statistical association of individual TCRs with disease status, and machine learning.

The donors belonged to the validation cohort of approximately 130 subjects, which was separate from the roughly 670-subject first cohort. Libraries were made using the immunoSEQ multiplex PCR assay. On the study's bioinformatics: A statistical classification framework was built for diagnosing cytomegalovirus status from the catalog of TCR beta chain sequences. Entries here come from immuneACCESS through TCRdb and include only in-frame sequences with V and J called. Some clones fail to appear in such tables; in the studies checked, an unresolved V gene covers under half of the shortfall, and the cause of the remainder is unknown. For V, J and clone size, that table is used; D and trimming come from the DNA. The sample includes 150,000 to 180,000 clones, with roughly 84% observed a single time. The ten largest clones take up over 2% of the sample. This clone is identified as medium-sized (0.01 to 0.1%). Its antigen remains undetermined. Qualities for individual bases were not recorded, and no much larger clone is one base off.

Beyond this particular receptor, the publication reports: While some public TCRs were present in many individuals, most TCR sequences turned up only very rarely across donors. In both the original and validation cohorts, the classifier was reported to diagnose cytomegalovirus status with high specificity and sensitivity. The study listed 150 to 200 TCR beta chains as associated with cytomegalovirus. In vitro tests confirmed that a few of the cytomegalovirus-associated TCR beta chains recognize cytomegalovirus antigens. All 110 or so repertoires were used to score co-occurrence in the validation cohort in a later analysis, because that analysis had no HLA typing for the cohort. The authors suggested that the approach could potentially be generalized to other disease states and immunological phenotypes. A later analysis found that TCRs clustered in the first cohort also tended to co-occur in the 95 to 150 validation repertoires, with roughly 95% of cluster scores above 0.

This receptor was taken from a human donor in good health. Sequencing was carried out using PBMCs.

This receptor carries the CDR3 CASSSSGQHYGYTF. At the DNA level, the sequence is TGTGCCAGTAGTTCCTCGGGACAGCACTATGGCTACACCTTC. The V gene is TRBV19 and the J gene is TRBJ1-2; 7 of the junction bases match TRBD1. CDR1 and CDR2 are drawn from the germline V gene (reference sequence): LNHDA, SQIVND. The CDR3 runs 14 residues from the cysteine to the phenylalanine. Only CDR3 DNA is held: 42 bases, read in frame from base 1. Trimmed from V: 5 bases; trimmed from J: 3 bases; junction bases lacking a gene match: 6.